The 20 T cell receptor beta chains presented below share a single source sample, sequenced in a study of T cell changes during pregnancy in multiple sclerosis. Data came from immunoSEQ multiplex PCR; TCRdb stores just in-frame clones and leaves some out. The table has about 59,000 clones, over 85% seen once; the top ten hold less than 3.5%. The sequenced sample was CD8+ T cells from peripheral blood mononuclear cells, obtained in the third trimester of pregnancy. Every receptor here comes from a female donor with multiple sclerosis, enrolled in a pregnancy study.

Worth noting for this clone: This sample also contains other DNA sequences that code for the same CDR3. This chain connects TRBV27 to TRBJ2-7, with 7 bases fitting TRBD1. V dropped 6 bases and J dropped 2; count of bases not matched to a gene: 4. The CDR3 has 13 residues. Germline V gives CDR1 MNHEY, CDR2 SMNVEV (reference sequence). CDR3 DNA sequence: TGTGCCAGCAGCCACAGGGGACCCTACGAGCAGTACTTC. Amino acids: CASSHRGPYEQYF.

V gene TRBV19 combines with J gene TRBJ2-7, with D maybe TRBD2 (5 bases). Germline loops: CDR1 LNHDA, CDR2 SQIVND (reference sequence). The CDR3 consists of 13 residues. The V and J ends lost 1 base and 6 bases respectively, with 10 bases between them. CDR3: CASSIGGRVEQYF. DNA of the CDR3: TGTGCCAGTAGTATAGGAGGGCGGGTCGAGCAGTACTTC.

This chain links TRBV4-3 with TRBJ2-7; weak D call: TRBD2 (7 bases). Germline V gene sequence: CDR1 LGHNA, CDR2 YSLEER. Trimming took 3 bases from V and 6 from J, leaving 9 bases between them. The CDR3 runs 12 residues. The CDR3: CASSHGGAEQYF. CDR3 in DNA: TGCGCCAGCAGCCATGGGGGGGCCGAGCAGTACTTC.

The rearrangement joins TRBV11-2 to TRBJ2-1; D gene ambiguous. The CDR3 has 16 amino acids. V lost 5 bases and J 4 bases, leaving 18 bases between the germline ends. Germline V lookup: CDR1 SGHAT, CDR2 FQNNGV. CDR3 DNA: TGTGCCAGCAGCCGGAACAGAAACACCATATACAATGAGCAGTTCTTC. Protein: CASSRNRNTIYNEQFF.

V is TRBV6-5 and J is TRBJ2-7; the match to TRBD1 covers 7 bases. Germline V gene lookup returns CDR1 MNHEY and CDR2 SVGAGI. After removal of 2 bases from V and 7 bases from J, the junction contained 5 bases not matched to a gene. The CDR3 contains 13 residues. The CDR3 DNA reads TGTGCCAGCAGTTACGGGGACAGCGGTGAGCAGTACTTC. Translating it yields CASSYGDSGEQYF.

The V gene is TRBV19, the J gene TRBJ2-7, with 9 bases matching TRBD2. The CDR3 totals 14 residues. CDR1 is LNHDA and CDR2 is SQIVND in the germline V gene (reference sequence). V dropped 4 bases and J dropped 6; count of bases not matched to a gene: 7. The CDR3 is CASSTSGTLGEQYF. The DNA for the CDR3 is TGTGCCAGTAGTACTAGCGGGACTCTGGGCGAGCAGTACTTC.

The CDR3 loop reads CSVTGTGWTEAFF. CDR3 bases: TGCAGCGTAACCGGGACAGGGTGGACTGAAGCTTTCTTT. The rearrangement uses TRBV29-1 and TRBJ1-1; 9 bases align to TRBD1. Germline-derived CDR1 and CDR2 are SQVTM and ANQGSEA. CDR3 length equals 13 residues. V lost 6 bases to trimming and J lost 5 bases; unmatched junction nucleotides: 7.

This chain joins TRBV7-2 and TRBJ2-7; D ambiguous. V lost 2 bases to trimming and J lost 3 bases, with 20 bases between them. The CDR3 is made up of 17 amino acids. The germline V gene has CDR1 SGHTA and CDR2 FQGNSA. This CDR3 reads CASSLLTFSMGLYEQYF. CDR3 in DNA: TGTGCCAGCAGCTTATTGACCTTTTCGATGGGCCTCTACGAGCAGTACTTC.

V is TRBV4-3 and J is TRBJ2-7; 9 bases line up with TRBD2. CDR3 length equals 17 residues. The junction had 10 bases not matched to a gene; V was cut back by 0 bases and J by 4 bases. Germline CDR1 and CDR2: LGHNA and YSLEER. The CDR3 DNA reads as TGCGCCAGCAGCCAAGATTGGGAGGGACTAGCCCCTTACGAGCAGTACTTC. Translation gives CASSQDWEGLAPYEQYF.

This clone occurred once. The CDR3 protein is CASRGGGVNTEAFF. CDR3 coding DNA: TGTGCCAGCAGAGGAGGCGGAGTGAACACTGAAGCTTTCTTT. The chain employs TRBV6-5 and TRBJ1-1; no clear D gene. Germline-derived CDR1 and CDR2 are MNHEY and SVGAGI. The length of the CDR3 is 14 residues. Trimming removed 6 bases at V and 0 bases at J, with 11 bases between.

The rearrangement uses TRBV9 and TRBJ2-2, with D tentatively TRBD2 (5 bases). This CDR3 has 16 amino acids. The germline V and J ends were trimmed by 0 bases and 6 bases, with 15 bases remaining between them. CDR1 SGDLS and CDR2 YYNGEE come from the germline V gene. CDR3 loop: CASSVGVAGGPGELFF. The CDR3 DNA sequence: TGTGCCAGCAGCGTAGGGGTCGCTGGCGGGCCCGGGGAGCTGTTTTTT.

The chain has TRBV4-3 and TRBJ1-3, with a tentative D call TRBD1 (5 bases). CDR1 LGHNA and CDR2 YSLEER come from the germline V gene. The CDR3 has 16 amino acids. The V end lost 0 bases, the J end lost 2 bases, and 11 bases lay between the germline ends. The CDR3 nucleotides read TGCGCCAGCAGCCAAGAGGGCAGGGCGGCTGGAAACACCATATATTTT. This translates into CASSQEGRAAGNTIYF.

The sample holds one count of this clone. The gene calls are TRBV29-1 and TRBJ2-1, with D tentatively TRBD2 (6 bases). The CDR3 contains 15 residues. Germline V lookup: CDR1 SQVTM, CDR2 ANQGSEA. Trimming pared 5 bases from V and 4 bases from J, leaving 18 bases between. For the CDR3, the DNA is TGCAGCGTTCAGGGTTTGGCGGGAAGATACAATGAGCAGTTCTTC. It specifies CSVQGLAGRYNEQFF.

The CDR3 DNA reads TGTGCCAGCAGTTTCCAGGTGAACACTGAAGCTTTCTTT. Translated: CASSFQVNTEAFF. The J gene is TRBJ1-1, the V gene TRBV27; D not resolved. V gave up 3 bases and J gave up 0 bases, with 5 bases separating them. CDR3 length: 13 amino acids. Germline CDR1 and CDR2: MNHEY and SMNVEV (reference sequence).

This sequence joins TRBV4-2 and TRBJ2-1; 7 bases line up with TRBD2. CDR1 is LGHNA and CDR2 is YNFKEQ in the germline V gene. After removal of 0 bases from V and 5 bases from J, the junction contained 4 bases not matched to a gene. This CDR3 contains 15 residues. The CDR3 spells CASSQDAAGNNEQFF. The CDR3 DNA sequence: TGTGCCAGCAGCCAAGATGCAGCGGGAAACAATGAGCAGTTCTTC.

The CDR3 loop reads CASGERSAYEQYF. The CDR3 coding sequence is TGTGCCTCGGGGGAGCGGTCCGCCTACGAGCAGTACTTC. The chain recombines TRBV6-5 with TRBJ2-7; a possible D gene is TRBD2 (6 bases). The ends were cut back, 11 bases at V and 2 bases at J, with 16 bases in the middle. This CDR3 contains 13 residues. Germline CDR1 MNHEY, CDR2 SVGAGI.

The chain uses TRBV5-1 and TRBJ2-5; 8 positions match TRBD1. Trimming at V came to 4 bases and at J to 2 bases, leaving 7 bases not matched to a gene. Per germline, CDR1 SGHRS and CDR2 YFSETQ. There are 15 residues in the CDR3. The chain's CDR3 is CASSGRTGSQETQYF. The CDR3 nucleotides are TGCGCCAGCAGCGGTAGGACAGGGAGTCAAGAGACCCAGTACTTC.

The chain recombines TRBV27 with TRBJ1-5; possibly TRBD1 for D (5 bases). The CDR3 runs 15 residues. V dropped 3 bases and J dropped 0 bases, with 9 bases sitting between them. The V gene's germline CDR1 is MNHEY and CDR2 SMNVEV (reference sequence). The CDR3 loop is CASSFRGGSNQPQHF. The CDR3 DNA is TGTGCCAGCAGTTTTAGGGGAGGTAGCAATCAGCCCCAGCATTTT.

The chain recombines TRBV6-1 with TRBJ1-1; 8 bases are shared with TRBD1. There are 15 residues in the CDR3. Germline lookup yields CDR1 MNHNS and CDR2 SASEGT. J was trimmed by 3 bases and V by 2 bases; bases with no gene match: 5. CDR3 DNA: TGTGCCAGCAGTGAATACAGGGGGTGGGACACTGAAGCTTTCTTT. Its translation: CASSEYRGWDTEAFF.

The J gene is TRBJ2-3, the V gene TRBV4-1; 10 nucleotides line up with TRBD2. Germline loops: CDR1 MGHRA, CDR2 YSYEKL. The length of the CDR3 is 16 residues. V lost 6 bases, J lost 1 base, and 7 bases stayed unmatched. The CDR3 DNA follows: TGCGCCAGCAGTTTTTCCGGGACTAGCGGCACAGATACGCAGTATTTT. Protein: CASSFSGTSGTDTQYF.